This T cell receptor beta chain was recovered during a study of regulatory T cells in long-lasting Graves disease. Both iRepertoire HTBI primers and Arm-PCR of CDR3 regions were used to build the TCR beta libraries. In TCRdb, the multiplex PCR reads were re-called with MiXCR into one record per CDR3 protein. The data hold hundreds of thousands of distinct CDR3 sequences, with approximately 15% observed a single time. This clonotype was recorded many times. Time point described: newly diagnosed GD, antithyroid drugs for less than 3 months. Scientists built the TCR library using RNA that was extracted from PBMCs. The CDR3 has 13 residues. The V and J ends lost 4 bases and 5 bases respectively, with 11 bases between them. CDR1 and CDR2 from the germline V gene are GTSNPN and SVGIG (reference sequence). The same sample was also studied in work on T cells in Graves' hyperthyroidism and ophthalmopathy.

The clonotype was recovered from a woman younger than 45 with Graves disease. Sequenced here: peripheral blood mononuclear cells (PBMCs), sampled at new diagnosis, from a patient treated with antithyroid drugs. The V call is TRBV30, the J call TRBJ2-2, with D maybe TRBD1 (5 bases). The CDR3 loop is CAWKVGLTGELFF. The DNA of the CDR3 is TGTGCCTGGAAGGTGGGGCTTACCGGGGAGCTGTTTTTT. Based on the CDR3 plus reference TRBV30 and TRBJ2-2, the full variable domain is SQTIHQWPATLVQPVGSPLSLECTVEGTSNPNLYWYRQAAGRGLQLLFYSVGIGQISSEVPQNLSASRPQDRQFILSSKKLLLSDSGFYLCAWKVGLTGELFFGEGSRLTVL.